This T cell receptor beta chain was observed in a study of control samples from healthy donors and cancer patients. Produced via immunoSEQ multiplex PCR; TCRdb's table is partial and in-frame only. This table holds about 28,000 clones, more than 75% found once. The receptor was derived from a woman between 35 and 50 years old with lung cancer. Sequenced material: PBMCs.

As DNA, the CDR3 is TGCGCCAGCAGTCACGACGGGAGGGAAAAACTGTTTTTT. Its protein is CASSHDGREKLFF. The chain joins TRBV23-1 to TRBJ1-4, with D unresolved. TRBV23-1 falls under the ORF class, with uncertain function. The V and J ends lost 3 bases and 8 bases respectively, with 10 bases between them. The CDR3 loop spans 13 amino acids.